A selection of T cell receptor beta chains follows, all from one sample in a study of human T cells and chemical hapten exposure. TCRdb re-derived calls from the RACE reads in MiXCR, one entry per CDR3 protein. Among approximately 59,000 distinct CDR3 sequences, roughly 6.6% were seen once, and the ten largest hold around 3.4%. The sequenced sample consisted of whole blood. The receptor source for this set is a female donor in good health. Some clones in this sample may be carry-over from other donors' samples. CDR3s include the opening cysteine and the closing phenylalanine or tryptophan. D genes are given only for firm matches. The size field is filled for only some rows; it gives once, few, many or a size class.

TRBV7-2	.	.	TRBJ1-4	CASSLGRGNEKLFF	TGTGCCAGCAGCTTAGGCAGGGGAAATGAAAAACTGTTTTTT
TRBV6-5	many	.	TRBJ2-5	CASRKDYRETQYF	TGTGCCAGCAGAAAGGACTATCGAGAGACCCAGTACTTC
TRBV28	many	.	TRBJ1-4	CASSGQTGTITGLREKLFF	TGTGCCAGCAGTGGACAAACAGGGACAATAACAGGTCTAAGGGAAAAACTGTTTTTT
TRBV30	many	TRBD2	TRBJ2-7	CAWTLTSGGSYEQYF	TGTGCCTGGACCTTGACTAGCGGCGGCTCCTACGAGCAGTACTTC
TRBV5-1	few	.	TRBJ1-1	CASSFQGWTEAFF	TGCGCCAGCAGCTTCCAGGGGTGGACTGAAGCTTTCTTT
TRBV5-1	many	.	TRBJ2-3	CASSLVGGVDTQYF	TGCGCCAGCAGCTTGGTTGGAGGCGTGGATACGCAGTATTTT
TRBV7-8	.	.	TRBJ2-3	CASSLISTSTDTQYF	TGTGCCAGCAGCTTAATTTCTACTAGCACAGATACGCAGTATTTT
TRBV28	many	.	TRBJ2-5	CASRGYQETQYF	TGTGCCAGCAGAGGGTACCAAGAGACCCAGTACTTC
TRBV24-1	many	.	TRBJ2-7	CATSDPARNPYEQYF	TGTGCCACCAGTGACCCGGCCAGAAATCCCTACGAGCAGTACTTC
TRBV2	.	.	TRBJ1-5	CASKEGSPPYQPQHF	TGTGCCAGCAAGGAGGGATCCCCACCTTATCAGCCCCAGCATTTT
TRBV12-3/TRBV12-4	many	.	TRBJ1-2	CASSTAMGPNF	TGTGCCAGCAGTACAGCGATGGGGCCCAACTTC
TRBV27	few	TRBD2	TRBJ2-1	CASKPSAGGGEQFF	TGTGCCAGCAAACCCTCGGCGGGAGGGGGTGAGCAGTTCTTC
TRBV27	many	.	TRBJ2-7	CASSLRGTLSYEQYF	TGTGCCAGCAGTTTAAGGGGGACCCTCTCCTACGAGCAGTACTTC
TRBV12-3/TRBV12-4	many	TRBD2	TRBJ2-7	CASSFSGRDEQYF	TGTGCCAGCAGTTTTAGCGGGAGGGACGAGCAGTACTTC
TRBV6-2/TRBV6-3	.	.	TRBJ2-5	CASSYFSKETQYF	TGTGCCAGCAGTTACTTCTCAAAAGAGACCCAGTACTTC
TRBV5-1	.	.	TRBJ2-6	CASSSGFSGANVLTF	TGCGCCAGCAGCTCAGGATTCTCTGGGGCCAACGTCCTGACTTTC
TRBV27	few	.	TRBJ1-6	CASSPSRTKLNSPLHF	TGTGCCAGCAGTCCATCCAGGACAAAACTGAATTCACCCCTCCACTTT